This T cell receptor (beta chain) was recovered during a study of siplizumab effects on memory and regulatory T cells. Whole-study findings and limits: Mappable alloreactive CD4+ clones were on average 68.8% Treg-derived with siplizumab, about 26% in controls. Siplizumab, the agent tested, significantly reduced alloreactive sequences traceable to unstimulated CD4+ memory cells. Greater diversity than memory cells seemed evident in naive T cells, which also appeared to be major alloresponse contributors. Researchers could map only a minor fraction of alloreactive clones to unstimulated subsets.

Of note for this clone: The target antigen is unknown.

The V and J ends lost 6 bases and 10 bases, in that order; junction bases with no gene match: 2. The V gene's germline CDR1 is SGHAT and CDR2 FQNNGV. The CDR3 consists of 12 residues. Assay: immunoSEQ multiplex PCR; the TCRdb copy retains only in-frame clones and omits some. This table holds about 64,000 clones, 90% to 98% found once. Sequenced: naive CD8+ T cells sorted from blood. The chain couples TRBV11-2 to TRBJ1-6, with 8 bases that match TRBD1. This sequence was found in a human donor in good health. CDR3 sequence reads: CASSRTGSPLHF. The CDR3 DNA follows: TGTGCCAGCAGTCGGACAGGGTCACCCCTCCACTTT.